This T cell receptor beta chain is from a study of blood T cell repertoires in COVID-19. As for the study in general: Italy, Spain and the United States were the sources of the convalescent and acute COVID-19 samples. Nucleic acid was either cDNA or gDNA, and it came from T cells, B-cell-depleted T cells, or PBMCs.

In the original workflow: Reference gene primers were amplified, and this amplification served to estimate nucleated cell counts. Assay used: immunoSEQ multiplex PCR; TCRdb lists only in-frame clones, some missing. V and J calls and clone size follow that table, whereas D and trimming were derived from the DNA. Of 180,000 or so clones in the sample, 82% are singletons; the top ten hold more than 7.5%. The trim removed 1 base at V and 1 base at J, leaving 7 bases unmatched. This CDR3 is built from 17 residues. CDR1 LGHNA and CDR2 YNFKEQ come from the germline V gene. This TCR came from a woman in her 70s with acute or convalescent COVID-19. The chain has TRBV4-2 and TRBJ2-5; 9 nucleotides match TRBD1. Sequences were obtained from peripheral blood. The CDR3 region is CASSQVGQGGGQETQYF. CDR3 in DNA: TGTGCCAGCAGCCAAGTGGGACAGGGCGGGGGCCAAGAGACCCAGTACTTC.